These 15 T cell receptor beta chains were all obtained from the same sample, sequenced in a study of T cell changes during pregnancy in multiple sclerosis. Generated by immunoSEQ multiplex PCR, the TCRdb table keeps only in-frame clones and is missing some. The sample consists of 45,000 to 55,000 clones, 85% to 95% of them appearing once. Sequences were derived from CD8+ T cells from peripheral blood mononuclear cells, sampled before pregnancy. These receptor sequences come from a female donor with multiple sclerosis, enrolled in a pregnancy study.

In DNA, the CDR3 is TGCAGCGTTGTGTCGGTGCTAGCGGGAGTTGGAGATGAGCAGTTCTTC. As protein: CSVVSVLAGVGDEQFF. The chain is built from TRBV29-1 and TRBJ2-1; 10 bases are shared with TRBD2. There are 16 residues in the CDR3. Germline CDR1 SQVTM, CDR2 ANQGSEA. V dropped 4 bases and J dropped 8; count of bases not matched to a gene: 14.

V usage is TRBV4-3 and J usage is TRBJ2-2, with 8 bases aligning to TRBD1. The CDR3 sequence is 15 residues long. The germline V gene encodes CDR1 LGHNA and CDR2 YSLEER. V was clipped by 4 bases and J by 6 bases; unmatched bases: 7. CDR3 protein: CASSRVSGGPGELFF. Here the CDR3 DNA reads TGCGCCAGCAGCCGGGTCTCAGGGGGCCCCGGGGAGCTGTTTTTT.

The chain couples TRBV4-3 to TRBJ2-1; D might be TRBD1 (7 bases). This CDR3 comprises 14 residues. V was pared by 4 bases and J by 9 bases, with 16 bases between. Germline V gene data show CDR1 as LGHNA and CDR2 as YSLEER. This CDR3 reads CASSPDPGGGEQFF. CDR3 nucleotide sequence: TGCGCCAGCAGCCCTGATCCAGGGGGAGGTGAGCAGTTCTTC.

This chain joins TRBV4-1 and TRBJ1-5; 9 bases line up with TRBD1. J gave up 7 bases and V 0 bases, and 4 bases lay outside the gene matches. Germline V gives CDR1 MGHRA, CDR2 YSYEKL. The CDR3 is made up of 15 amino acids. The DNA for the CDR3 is TGCGCCAGCAGCCAAGAACAGGGGGCGAGGCAGCCCCAGCATTTT. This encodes CASSQEQGARQPQHF.

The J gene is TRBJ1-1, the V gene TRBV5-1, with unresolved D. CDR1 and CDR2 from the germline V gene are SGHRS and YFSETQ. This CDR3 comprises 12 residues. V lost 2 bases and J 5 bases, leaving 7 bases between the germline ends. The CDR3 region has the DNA TGCGCCAGCAGCTTTTCGGGAACTGAAGCTTTCTTT. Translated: CASSFSGTEAFF.

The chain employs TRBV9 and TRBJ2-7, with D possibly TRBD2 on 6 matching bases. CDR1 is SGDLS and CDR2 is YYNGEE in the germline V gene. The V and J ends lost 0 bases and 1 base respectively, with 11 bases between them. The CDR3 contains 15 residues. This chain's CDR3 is CASSVEAGRSYEQYF. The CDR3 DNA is TGTGCCAGCAGCGTAGAGGCGGGGCGTTCCTACGAGCAGTACTTC.

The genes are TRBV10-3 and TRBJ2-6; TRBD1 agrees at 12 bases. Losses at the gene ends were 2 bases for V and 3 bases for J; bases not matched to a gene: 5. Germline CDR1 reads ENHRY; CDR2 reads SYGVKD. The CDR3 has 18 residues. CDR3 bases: TGTGCCATCAGTGAGCCCGGGACAGGGGGCTTTGGGGCCAACGTCCTGACTTTC. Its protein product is CAISEPGTGGFGANVLTF.

CDR3 in amino acids: CASSPEPGLYTEAFF. CDR3 sequence (DNA): TGTGCCAGCTCACCGGAACCAGGGTTATACACTGAAGCTTTCTTT. The rearrangement links TRBV18 to TRBJ1-1; possible D gene TRBD1, 5 bases. CDR1 is KGHSH and CDR2 is LQKENI in the germline V gene. The germline V and J ends were trimmed by 3 bases and 3 bases, with 14 bases remaining between them. CDR3 length: 15 residues.

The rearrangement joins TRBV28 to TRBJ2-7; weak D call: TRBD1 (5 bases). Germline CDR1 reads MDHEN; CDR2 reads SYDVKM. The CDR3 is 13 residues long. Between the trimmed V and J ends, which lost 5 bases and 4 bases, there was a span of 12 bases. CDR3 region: CASSMTSGYEQYF. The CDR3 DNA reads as TGTGCCAGCAGTATGACGTCAGGGTACGAGCAGTACTTC.

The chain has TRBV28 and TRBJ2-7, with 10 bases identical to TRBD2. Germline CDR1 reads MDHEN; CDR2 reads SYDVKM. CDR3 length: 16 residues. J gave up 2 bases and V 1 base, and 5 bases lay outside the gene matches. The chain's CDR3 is CASSLYRTSGAYEQYF. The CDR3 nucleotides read TGTGCCAGCAGTTTATATAGGACTAGCGGTGCCTACGAGCAGTACTTC.

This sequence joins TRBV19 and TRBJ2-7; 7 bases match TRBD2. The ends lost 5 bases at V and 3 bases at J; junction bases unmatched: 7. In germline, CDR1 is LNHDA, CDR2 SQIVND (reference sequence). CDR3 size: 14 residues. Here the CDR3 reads CASSWTGGIYEQYF. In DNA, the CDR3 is TGTGCCAGTAGTTGGACCGGGGGGATCTACGAGCAGTACTTC.

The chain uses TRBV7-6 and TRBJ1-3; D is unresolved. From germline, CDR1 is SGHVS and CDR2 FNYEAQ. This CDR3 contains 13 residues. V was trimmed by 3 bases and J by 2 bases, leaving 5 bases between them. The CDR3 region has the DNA TGTGCCAGCAGCTTTAATCCTGGAAACACCATATATTTT. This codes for CASSFNPGNTIYF.

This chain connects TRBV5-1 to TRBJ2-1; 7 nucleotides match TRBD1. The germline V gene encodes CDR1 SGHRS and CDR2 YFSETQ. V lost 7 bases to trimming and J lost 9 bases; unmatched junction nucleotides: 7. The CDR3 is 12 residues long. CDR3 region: CASRPGGSEQFF. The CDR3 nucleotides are TGCGCCAGCCGACCAGGGGGTTCTGAGCAGTTCTTC.

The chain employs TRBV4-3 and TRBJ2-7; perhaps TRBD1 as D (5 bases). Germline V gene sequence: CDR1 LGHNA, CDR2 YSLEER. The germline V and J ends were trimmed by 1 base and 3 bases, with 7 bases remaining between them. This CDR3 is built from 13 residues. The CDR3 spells CASSQGQYYEQYF. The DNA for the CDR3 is TGCGCCAGCAGCCAAGGACAGTACTACGAGCAGTACTTC.

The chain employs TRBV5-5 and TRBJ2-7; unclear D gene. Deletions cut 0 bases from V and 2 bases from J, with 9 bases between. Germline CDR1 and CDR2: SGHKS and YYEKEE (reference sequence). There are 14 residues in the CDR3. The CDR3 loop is CASSLAAGAYEQYF. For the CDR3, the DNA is TGTGCCAGCAGCTTGGCCGCAGGTGCCTACGAGCAGTACTTC.